This record looks at one T cell receptor beta chain sequence and its context. Germline values: CDR1 SGHDT, CDR2 YYEEEE. The V end was cut by 0 bases, the J end by 0 bases, with 7 bases between. This CDR3 comprises 15 residues. In the original analysis: Amplification of reference gene primers provided the estimated nucleated cell counts. Sequenced by immunoSEQ multiplex PCR; TCRdb stores in-frame clones only, minus some. D and trimming were read from the DNA, whereas the V and J calls and clone size are those reported in that table. The sample contains 35,000 to 45,000 clones, 60% to 85% of which appear only once. These data are taken from a study of blood T cell repertoires in COVID-19. Background on the study: Sites in the United States, Italy and Spain provided acute and convalescent COVID-19 samples. PBMCs, B-cell-depleted T cells, or T cells provided the cDNA or gDNA that made up the material.

The TCR was taken from a man aged 70 or older with acute or convalescent COVID-19. The chain joins TRBV5-6 to TRBJ1-5, with D possibly matching TRBD1 (6 bases). Sequencing used peripheral blood. For the CDR3, the DNA is TGTGCCAGCAGCTTGGGACAGGATAGCAATCAGCCCCAGCATTTT. Its protein product is CASSLGQDSNQPQHF.